This TCR beta chain was sequenced during a study of blood T cell repertoires in COVID-19. Trimming removed 6 bases from V and 5 bases from J, with 17 bases in between. Germline values: CDR1 LNHNV, CDR2 YYDKDF (reference sequence). The CDR3 totals 15 residues. The table came from immunoSEQ multiplex PCR; TCRdb's copy has only in-frame clones and leaves some out. Of about 170,000 clones listed, roughly 82% are singletons. This clone was counted once. The chain joins TRBV15 to TRBJ1-5; perhaps TRBD1 as D (6 bases). The sequenced material came from peripheral blood. The sequence was collected from an older woman with acute or convalescent COVID-19. CDR3: CATRENQGWHQPQHF. The CDR3 region has the DNA TGTGCCACCAGAGAGAATCAGGGGTGGCATCAGCCCCAGCATTTT.